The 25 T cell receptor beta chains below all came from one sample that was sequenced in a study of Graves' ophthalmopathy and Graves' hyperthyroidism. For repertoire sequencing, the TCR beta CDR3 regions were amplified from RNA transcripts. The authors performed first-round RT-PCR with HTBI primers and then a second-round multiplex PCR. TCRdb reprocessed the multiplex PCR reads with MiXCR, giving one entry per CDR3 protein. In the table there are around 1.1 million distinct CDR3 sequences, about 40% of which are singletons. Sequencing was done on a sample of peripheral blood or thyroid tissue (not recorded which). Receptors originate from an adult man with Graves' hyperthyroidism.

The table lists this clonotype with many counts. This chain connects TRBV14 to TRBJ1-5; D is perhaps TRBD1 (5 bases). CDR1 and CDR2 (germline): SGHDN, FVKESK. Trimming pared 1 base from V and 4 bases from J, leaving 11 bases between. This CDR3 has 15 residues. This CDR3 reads CASSQGGVGNQPQHF. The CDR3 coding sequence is TGTGCCAGCAGCCAAGGGGGCGTTGGGAATCAGCCCCAGCATTTT.

The CDR3 region is CASSFVQDTFEKLFF. CDR3 bases: TGTGCCAGCAGTTTTGTTCAAGATACATTTGAAAAACTGTTTTTT. The chain combines TRBV12-3 or TRBV12-4 with TRBJ1-4; D is undetermined. The CDR3 consists of 15 residues. V lost 3 bases and J lost 7, with 15 bases in between.

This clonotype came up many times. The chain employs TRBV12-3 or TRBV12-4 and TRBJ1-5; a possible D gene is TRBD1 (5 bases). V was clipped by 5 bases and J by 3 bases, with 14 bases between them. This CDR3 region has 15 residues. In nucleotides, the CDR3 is TGTGCCAGCAGTCCCGACGGCAGGGTCAATCAGCCCCAGCATTTT. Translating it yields CASSPDGRVNQPQHF.

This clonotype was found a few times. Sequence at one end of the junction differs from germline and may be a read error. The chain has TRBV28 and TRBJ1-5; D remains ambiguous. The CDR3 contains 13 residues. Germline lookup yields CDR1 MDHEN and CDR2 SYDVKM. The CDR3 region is CAGSLIPRQPQHF. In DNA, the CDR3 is TGTGCCGGCAGTTTAATTCCCCGTCAGCCCCAGCATTTT.

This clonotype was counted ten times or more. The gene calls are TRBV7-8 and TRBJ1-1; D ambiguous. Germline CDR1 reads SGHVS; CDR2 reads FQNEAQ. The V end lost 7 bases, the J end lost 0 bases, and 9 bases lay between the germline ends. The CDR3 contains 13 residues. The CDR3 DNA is TGTGCCAGCACCCAGTGGGTGAACACTGAAGCTTTCTTT. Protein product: CASTQWVNTEAFF.

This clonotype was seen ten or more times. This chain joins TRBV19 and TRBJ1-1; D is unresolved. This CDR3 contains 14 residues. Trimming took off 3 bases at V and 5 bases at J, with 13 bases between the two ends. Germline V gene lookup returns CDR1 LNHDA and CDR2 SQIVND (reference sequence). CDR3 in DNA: TGTGCCAGTAGTATCCTTCCCTCAAATACTGAAGCTTTCTTT. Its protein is CASSILPSNTEAFF.

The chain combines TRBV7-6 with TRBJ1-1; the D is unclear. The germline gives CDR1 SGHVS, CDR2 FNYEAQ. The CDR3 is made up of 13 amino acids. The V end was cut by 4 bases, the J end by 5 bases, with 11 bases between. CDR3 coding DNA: TGTGCCAGCAGCTCGTTATCTATAACTGAAGCTTTCTTT. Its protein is CASSSLSITEAFF.

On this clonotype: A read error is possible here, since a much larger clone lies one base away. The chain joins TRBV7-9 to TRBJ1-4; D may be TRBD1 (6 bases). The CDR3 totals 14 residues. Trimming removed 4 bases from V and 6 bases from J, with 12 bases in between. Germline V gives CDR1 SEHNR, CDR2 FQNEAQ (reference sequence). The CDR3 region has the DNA TGTGCCAGCAGCTCACCCCAGGGGCATGAAAAACTGTTTTTT. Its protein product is CASSSPQGHEKLFF. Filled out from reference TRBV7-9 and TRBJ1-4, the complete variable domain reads DTGVSQNPRHKITKRGQNVTFRCDPISEHNRLYWYRQTLGQGPEFLTYFQNEAQLEKSRLLSDRFSAERPKGSFSTLEIQRTEQGDSAMYLCASSSPQGHEKLFFGSGTQLSVL.

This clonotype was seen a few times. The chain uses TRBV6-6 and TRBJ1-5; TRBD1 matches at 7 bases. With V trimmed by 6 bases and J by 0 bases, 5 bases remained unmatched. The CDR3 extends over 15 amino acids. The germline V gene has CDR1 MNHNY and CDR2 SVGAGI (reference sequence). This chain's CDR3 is CASSRDRTSNQPQHF. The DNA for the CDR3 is TGTGCCAGCAGCCGGGACAGAACTAGCAATCAGCCCCAGCATTTT.

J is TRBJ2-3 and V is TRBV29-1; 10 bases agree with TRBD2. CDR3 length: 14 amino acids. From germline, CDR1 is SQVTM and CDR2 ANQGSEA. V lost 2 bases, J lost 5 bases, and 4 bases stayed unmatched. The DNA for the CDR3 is TGCAGCGTTGAACTAGCGGGAGTTGTAGATACGCAGTATTTT. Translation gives CSVELAGVVDTQYF.

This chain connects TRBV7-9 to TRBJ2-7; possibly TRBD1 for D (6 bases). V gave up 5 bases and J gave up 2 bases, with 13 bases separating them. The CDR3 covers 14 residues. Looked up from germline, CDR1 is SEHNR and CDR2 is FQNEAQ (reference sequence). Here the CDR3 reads CASSVSGHPYEQYF. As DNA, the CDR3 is TGTGCCAGCAGCGTCTCGGGACACCCCTACGAGCAGTACTTC.

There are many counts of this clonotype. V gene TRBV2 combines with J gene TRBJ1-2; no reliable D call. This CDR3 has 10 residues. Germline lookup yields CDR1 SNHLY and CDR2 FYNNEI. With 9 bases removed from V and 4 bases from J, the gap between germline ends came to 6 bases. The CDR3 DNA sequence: TGTGCCAGTACTTTCTATGGCTACACCTTC. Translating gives CASTFYGYTF.

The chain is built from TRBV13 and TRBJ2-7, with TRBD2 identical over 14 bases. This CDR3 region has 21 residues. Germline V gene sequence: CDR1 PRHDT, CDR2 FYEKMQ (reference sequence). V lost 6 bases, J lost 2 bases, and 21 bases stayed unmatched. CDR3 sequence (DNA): TGTGCCAGCAGTTTCGGTCGACTTTGGACTAGCGGGGGGCCGACTCCCTACGAGCAGTACTTC. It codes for CASSFGRLWTSGGPTPYEQYF. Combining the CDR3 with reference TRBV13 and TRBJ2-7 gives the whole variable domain AAGVIQSPRHLIKEKRETATLKCYPIPRHDTVYWYQQGPGQDPQFLISFYEKMQSDKGSIPDRFSAQQFSDYHSELNMSSLELGDSALYFCASSFGRLWTSGGPTPYEQYFGPGTRLTVT.

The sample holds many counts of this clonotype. The CDR3 here is CSARQGSPSYEQYF. As DNA, the CDR3 is TGCAGTGCTAGACAGGGGAGCCCCTCCTACGAGCAGTACTTC. The chain combines TRBV20-1 with TRBJ2-7, with D possibly being TRBD1 (6 bases). CDR3 length: 14 residues. Germline assignment: CDR1 DFQATT and CDR2 SNEGSKA (reference sequence). V shed 2 bases and J shed 0 bases, with 11 bases lying between them.

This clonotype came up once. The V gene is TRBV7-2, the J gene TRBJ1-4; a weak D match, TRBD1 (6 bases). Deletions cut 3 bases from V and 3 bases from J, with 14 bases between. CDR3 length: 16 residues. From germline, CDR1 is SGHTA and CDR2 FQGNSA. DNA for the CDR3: TGTGCCAGCAGCTTTGCGGGGGCCTCACCTAATGAAAAACTGTTTTTT. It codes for CASSFAGASPNEKLFF.

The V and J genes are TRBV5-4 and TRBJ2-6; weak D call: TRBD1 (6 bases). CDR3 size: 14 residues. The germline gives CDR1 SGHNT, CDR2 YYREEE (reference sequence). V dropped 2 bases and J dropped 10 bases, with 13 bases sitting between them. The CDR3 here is CASSLPGQPNVLTF. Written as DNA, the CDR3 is TGTGCCAGCAGCTTACCGGGACAACCTAACGTCCTGACTTTC.

Written as DNA, the CDR3 is TGCAGAGAGGACGTTCCCGAGCAGTACTTC. This sequence encodes CREDVPEQYF. The chain employs TRBV29-1 and TRBJ2-7; D call uncertain. There are 10 residues in the CDR3. Germline CDR1 SQVTM, CDR2 ANQGSEA.

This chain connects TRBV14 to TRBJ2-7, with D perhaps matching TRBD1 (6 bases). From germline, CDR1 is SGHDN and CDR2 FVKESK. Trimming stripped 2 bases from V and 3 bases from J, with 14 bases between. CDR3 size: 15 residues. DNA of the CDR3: TGTGCCAGCAGCCAATGGGACACTGGGATCTACGAGCAGTACTTC. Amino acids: CASSQWDTGIYEQYF.

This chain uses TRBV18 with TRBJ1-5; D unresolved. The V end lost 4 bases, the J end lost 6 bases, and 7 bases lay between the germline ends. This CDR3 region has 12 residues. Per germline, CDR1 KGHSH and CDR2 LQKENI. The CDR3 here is CASSRGRQPQHF. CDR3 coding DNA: TGTGCCAGCTCACGCGGACGTCAGCCCCAGCATTTT.

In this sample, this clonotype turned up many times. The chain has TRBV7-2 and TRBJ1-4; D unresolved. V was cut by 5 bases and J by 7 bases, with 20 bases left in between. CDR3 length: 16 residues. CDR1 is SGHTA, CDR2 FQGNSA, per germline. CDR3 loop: CASSAVPGRPSEKLFF. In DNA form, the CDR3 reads TGTGCCAGCAGCGCCGTTCCCGGACGGCCAAGTGAAAAACTGTTTTTT. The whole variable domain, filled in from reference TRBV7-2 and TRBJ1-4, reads GAGVSQSPSNKVTEKGKDVELRCDPISGHTALYWYRQSLGQGLEFLIYFQGNSAPDKSGLPSDRFSAERTGGSVSTLTIQRTQQEDSAVYLCASSAVPGRPSEKLFFGSGTQLSVL.

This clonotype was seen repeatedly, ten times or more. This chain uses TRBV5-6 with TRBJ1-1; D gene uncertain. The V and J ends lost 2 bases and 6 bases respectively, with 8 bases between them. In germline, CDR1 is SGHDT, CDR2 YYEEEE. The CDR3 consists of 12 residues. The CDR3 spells CASSFIAAEAFF. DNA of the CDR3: TGTGCCAGCAGCTTTATCGCGGCTGAAGCTTTCTTT.

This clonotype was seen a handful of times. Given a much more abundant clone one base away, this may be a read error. CDR3 DNA sequence: TGCGCCAGCAGCCAAGCCAGACGAGACTATGGCTACATCTTC. It yields the protein CASSQARRDYGYIF. The chain carries TRBV5-1 and TRBJ1-2; no clear D. CDR3 length: 14 amino acids. The germline V gene has CDR1 SGHRS and CDR2 YFSETQ.

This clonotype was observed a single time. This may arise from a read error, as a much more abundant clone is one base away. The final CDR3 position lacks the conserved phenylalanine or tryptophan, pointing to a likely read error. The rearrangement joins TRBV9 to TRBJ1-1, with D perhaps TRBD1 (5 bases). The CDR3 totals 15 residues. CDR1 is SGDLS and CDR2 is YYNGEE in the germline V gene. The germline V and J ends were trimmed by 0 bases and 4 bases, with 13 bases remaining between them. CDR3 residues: CASSVGSAGVTEAFL. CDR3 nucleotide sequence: TGTGCCAGCAGCGTAGGGTCCGCGGGGGTCACTGAAGCTTTCCTT.

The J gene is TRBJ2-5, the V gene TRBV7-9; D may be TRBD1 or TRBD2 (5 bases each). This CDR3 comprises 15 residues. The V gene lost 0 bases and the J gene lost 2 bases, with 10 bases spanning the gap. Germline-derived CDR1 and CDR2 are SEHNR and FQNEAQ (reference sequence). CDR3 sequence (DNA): TGTGCCAGCAGCTTAGCAGGGACCACTCAAGAGACCCAGTACTTC. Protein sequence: CASSLAGTTQETQYF.

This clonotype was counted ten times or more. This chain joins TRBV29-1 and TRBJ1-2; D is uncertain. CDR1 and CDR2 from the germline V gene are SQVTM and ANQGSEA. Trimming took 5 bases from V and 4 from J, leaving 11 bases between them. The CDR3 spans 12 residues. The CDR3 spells CSVHSGAYGYTF. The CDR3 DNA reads TGCAGCGTTCACAGCGGAGCCTATGGCTACACCTTC.